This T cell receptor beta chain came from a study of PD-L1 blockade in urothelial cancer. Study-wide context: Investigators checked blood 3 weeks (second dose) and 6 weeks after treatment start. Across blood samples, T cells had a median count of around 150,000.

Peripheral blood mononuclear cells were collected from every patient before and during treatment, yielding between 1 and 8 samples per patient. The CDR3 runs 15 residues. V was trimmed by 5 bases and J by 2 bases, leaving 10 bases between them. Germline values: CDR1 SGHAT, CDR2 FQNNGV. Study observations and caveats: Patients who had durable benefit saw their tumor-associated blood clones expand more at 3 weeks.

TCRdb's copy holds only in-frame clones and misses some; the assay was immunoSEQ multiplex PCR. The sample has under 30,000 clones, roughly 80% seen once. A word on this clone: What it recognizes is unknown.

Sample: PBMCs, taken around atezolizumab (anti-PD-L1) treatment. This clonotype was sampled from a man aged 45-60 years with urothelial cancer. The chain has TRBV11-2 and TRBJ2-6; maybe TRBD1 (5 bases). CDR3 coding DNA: TGTGCCAGCAGCGACTCAGGGCCTGGGGCCAACGTCCTGACTTTC. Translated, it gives CASSDSGPGANVLTF.